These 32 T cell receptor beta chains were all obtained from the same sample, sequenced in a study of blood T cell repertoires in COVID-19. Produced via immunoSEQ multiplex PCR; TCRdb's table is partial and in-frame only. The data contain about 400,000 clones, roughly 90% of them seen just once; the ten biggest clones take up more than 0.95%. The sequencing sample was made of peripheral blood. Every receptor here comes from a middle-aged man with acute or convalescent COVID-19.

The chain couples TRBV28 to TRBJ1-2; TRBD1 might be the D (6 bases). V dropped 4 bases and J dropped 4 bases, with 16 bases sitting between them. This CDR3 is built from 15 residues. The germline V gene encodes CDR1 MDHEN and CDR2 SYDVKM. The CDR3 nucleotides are TGTGCCAGCAGTTCCCTTGGGGGGGGCCCCTATGGCTACACCTTC. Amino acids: CASSSLGGGPYGYTF.

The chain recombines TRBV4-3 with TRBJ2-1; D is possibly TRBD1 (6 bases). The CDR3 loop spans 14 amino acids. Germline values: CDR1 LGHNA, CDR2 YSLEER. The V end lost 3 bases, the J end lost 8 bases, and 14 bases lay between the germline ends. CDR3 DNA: TGCGCCAGCAGCCAGGATGTAACAGGGTATGAGCAGTTCTTC. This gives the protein CASSQDVTGYEQFF.

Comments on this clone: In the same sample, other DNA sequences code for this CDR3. CDR3: CASSLAGTGEETQYF. Here the CDR3 DNA reads TGCGCCAGCAGCTTGGCAGGCACGGGGGAGGAGACCCAGTACTTC. The chain combines TRBV5-1 with TRBJ2-5, with a tentative D call TRBD2 (6 bases). Deletions cut 0 bases from V and 5 bases from J, with 14 bases between. CDR3 length: 15 amino acids. Germline V lookup: CDR1 SGHRS, CDR2 YFSETQ.

The CDR3 DNA follows: TGTGCCACCAGGGCAGGGTGGAACACTGAAGCTTTCTTT. Translated, it gives CATRAGWNTEAFF. This chain joins TRBV24-1 and TRBJ1-1, with TRBD1 as a possible D gene (5 bases). Germline V gene data show CDR1 as KGHDR and CDR2 as SFDVKD. The CDR3 is made up of 13 amino acids. The V end was cut by 7 bases, the J end by 1 base, with 9 bases between.

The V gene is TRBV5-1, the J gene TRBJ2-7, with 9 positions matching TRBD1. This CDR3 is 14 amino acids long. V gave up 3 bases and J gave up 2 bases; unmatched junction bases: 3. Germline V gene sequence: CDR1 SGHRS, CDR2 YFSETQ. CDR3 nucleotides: TGCGCCAGCAGCTCGGGACAGGGTCCCTACGAGCAGTACTTC. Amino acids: CASSSGQGPYEQYF.

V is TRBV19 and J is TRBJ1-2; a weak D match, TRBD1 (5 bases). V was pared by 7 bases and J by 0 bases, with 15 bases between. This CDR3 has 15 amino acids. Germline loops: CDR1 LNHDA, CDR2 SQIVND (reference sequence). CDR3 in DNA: TGTGCCAGTACCCCATTTGAAGGGGCTAACTATGGCTACACCTTC. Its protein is CASTPFEGANYGYTF.

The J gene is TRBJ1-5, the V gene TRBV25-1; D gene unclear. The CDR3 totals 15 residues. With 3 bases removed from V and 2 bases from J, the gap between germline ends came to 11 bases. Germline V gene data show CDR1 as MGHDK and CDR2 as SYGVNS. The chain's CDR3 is CASSDAGWGNQPQHF. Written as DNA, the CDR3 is TGTGCCAGCAGTGATGCAGGATGGGGCAATCAGCCCCAGCATTTT.

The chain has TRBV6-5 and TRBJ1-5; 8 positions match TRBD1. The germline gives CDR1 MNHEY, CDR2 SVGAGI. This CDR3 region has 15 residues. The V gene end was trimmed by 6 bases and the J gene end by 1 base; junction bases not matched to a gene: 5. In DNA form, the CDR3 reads TGTGCCAGCAGCGACAGGGGCTGGAGCAATCAGCCCCAGCATTTT. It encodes CASSDRGWSNQPQHF.

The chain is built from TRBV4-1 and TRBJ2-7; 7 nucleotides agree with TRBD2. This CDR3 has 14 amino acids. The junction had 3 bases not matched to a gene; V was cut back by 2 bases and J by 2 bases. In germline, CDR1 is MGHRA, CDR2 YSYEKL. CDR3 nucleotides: TGCGCCAGCAGCCAATCGACTAGCACCTACGAGCAGTACTTC. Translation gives CASSQSTSTYEQYF.

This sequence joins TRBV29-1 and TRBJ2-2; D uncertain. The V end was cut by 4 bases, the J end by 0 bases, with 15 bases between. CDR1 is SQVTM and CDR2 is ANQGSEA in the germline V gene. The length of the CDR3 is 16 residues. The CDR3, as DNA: TGCAGCGTTGGGTTCCGGTTTGTGACGAACACCGGGGAGCTGTTTTTT. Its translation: CSVGFRFVTNTGELFF.

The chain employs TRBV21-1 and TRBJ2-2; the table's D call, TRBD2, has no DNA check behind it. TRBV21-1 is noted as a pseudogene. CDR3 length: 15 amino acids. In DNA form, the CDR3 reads TGTGCCAGCAGCAAAGGCCCGGGAGGCCATGGGGAGCTGTTTTTT. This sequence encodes CASSKGPGGHGELFF.

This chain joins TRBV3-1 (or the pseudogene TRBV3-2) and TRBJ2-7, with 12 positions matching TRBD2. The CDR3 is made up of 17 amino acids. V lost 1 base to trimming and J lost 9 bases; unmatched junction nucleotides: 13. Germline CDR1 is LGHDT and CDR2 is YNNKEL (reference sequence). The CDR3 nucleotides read TGTGCCAGCAGCCAAGGGACTAGCGGGACGCGGGCTACGTGGCAGTACTTC. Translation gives CASSQGTSGTRATWQYF.

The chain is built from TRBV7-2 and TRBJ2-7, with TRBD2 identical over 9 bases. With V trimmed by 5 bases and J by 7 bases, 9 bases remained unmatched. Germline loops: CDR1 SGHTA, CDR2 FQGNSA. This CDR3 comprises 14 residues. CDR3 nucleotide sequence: TGTGCCAGCAGCCCACGTCGGACTAGCGAAGAGCAGTACTTC. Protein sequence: CASSPRRTSEEQYF.

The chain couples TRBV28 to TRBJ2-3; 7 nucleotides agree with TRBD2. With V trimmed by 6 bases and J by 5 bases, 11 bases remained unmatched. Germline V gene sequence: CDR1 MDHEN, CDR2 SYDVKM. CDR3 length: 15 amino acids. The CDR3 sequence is CASSSLASGGDTQYF. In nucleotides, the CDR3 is TGTGCCAGCAGCTCCCTGGCTAGCGGCGGAGATACGCAGTATTTT.

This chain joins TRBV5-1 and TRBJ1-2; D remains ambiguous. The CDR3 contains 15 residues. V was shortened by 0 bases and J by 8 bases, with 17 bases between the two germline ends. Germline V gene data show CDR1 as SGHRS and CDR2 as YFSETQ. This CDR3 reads CASSLDGTVGLGYTF. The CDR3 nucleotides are TGCGCCAGCAGCTTGGACGGAACTGTTGGGCTCGGCTACACCTTC.

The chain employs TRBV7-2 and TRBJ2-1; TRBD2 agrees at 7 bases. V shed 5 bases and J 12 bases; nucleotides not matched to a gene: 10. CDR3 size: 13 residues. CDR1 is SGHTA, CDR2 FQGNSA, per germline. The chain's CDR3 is CASSTSARNRQFF. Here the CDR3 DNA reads TGTGCCAGCAGCACTAGCGCCCGCAACCGGCAGTTCTTC.

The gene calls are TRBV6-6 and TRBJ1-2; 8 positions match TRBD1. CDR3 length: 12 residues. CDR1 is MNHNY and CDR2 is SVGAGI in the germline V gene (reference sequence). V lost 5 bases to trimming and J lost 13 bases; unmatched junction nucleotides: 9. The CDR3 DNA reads TGTGCCAGCAGTAAATCCCAGACAGGGGCCACCTTC. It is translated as CASSKSQTGATF.

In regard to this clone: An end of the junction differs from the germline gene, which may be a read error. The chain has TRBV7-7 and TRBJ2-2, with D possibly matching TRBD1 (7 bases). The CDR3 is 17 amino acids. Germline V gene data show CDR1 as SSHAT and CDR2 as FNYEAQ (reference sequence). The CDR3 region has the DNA TGTGCTAGCAGCCCGAGCCAGGGGGGTTGGGACACCGGGGAGCTGTTTTTT. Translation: CASSPSQGGWDTGELFF.

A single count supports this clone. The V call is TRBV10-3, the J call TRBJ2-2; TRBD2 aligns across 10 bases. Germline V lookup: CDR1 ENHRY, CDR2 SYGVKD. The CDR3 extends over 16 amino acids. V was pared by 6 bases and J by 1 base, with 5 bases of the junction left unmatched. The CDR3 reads CAIRTGTSENTGELFF. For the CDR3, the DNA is TGTGCCATCAGGACTGGGACTAGCGAGAACACCGGGGAGCTGTTTTTT.

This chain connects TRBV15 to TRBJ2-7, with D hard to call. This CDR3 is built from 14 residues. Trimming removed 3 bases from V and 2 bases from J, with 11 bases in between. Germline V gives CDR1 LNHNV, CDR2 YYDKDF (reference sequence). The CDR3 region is CATSRRTETYEQYF. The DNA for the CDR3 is TGTGCCACCAGCAGGCGAACAGAGACCTACGAGCAGTACTTC.

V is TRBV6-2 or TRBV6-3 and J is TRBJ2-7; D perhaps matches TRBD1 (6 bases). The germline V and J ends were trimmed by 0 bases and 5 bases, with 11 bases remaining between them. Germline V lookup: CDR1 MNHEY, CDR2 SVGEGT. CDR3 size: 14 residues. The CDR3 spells CASSYSTGINEQYF. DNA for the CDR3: TGTGCCAGCAGTTACTCGACAGGTATTAACGAGCAGTACTTC.

Written as DNA, the CDR3 is TGTGCCAGCAGCCGACGGGTCAGCTCCTATAATTCACCCCTCCACTTT. Protein sequence: CASSRRVSSYNSPLHF. The chain is built from TRBV28 and TRBJ1-6, with unresolved D. The CDR3 runs to 16 residues. Germline CDR1 reads MDHEN; CDR2 reads SYDVKM. V gave up 6 bases and J gave up 0 bases, with 12 bases separating them.

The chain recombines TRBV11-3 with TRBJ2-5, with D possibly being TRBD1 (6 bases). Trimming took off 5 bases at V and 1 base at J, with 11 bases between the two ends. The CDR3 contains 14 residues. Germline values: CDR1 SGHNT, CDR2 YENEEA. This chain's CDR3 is CASSVGTLQETQYF. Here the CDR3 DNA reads TGTGCCAGCAGCGTCGGGACACTCCAAGAGACCCAGTACTTC.

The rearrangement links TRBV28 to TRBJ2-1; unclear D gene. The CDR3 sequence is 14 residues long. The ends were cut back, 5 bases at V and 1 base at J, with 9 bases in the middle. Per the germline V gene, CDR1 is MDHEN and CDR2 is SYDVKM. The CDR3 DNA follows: TGTGCCAGCAGTCCCTCTCCGTCCTACAATGAGCAGTTCTTC. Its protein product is CASSPSPSYNEQFF. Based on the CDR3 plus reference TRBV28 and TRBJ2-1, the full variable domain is DVKVTQSSRYLVKRTGEKVFLECVQDMDHENMFWYRQDPGLGLRLIYFSYDVKMKEKGDIPEGYSVSREKKERFSLILESASTNQTSMYLCASSPSPSYNEQFFGPGTRLTVL.

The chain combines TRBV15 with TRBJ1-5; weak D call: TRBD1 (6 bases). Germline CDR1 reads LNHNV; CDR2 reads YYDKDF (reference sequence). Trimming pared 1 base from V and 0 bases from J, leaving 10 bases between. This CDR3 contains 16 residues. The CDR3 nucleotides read TGTGCCACCAGCAGAGGCTCCAGGGGTAGCAATCAGCCCCAGCATTTT. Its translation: CATSRGSRGSNQPQHF. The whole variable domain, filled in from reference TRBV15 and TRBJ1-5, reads DAMVIQNPRYQVTQFGKPVTLSCSQTLNHNVMYWYQQKSSQAPKLLFHYYDKDFNNEADTPDNFQSRRPNTSFCFLDIRSPGLGDTAMYLCATSRGSRGSNQPQHFGDGTRLSIL.

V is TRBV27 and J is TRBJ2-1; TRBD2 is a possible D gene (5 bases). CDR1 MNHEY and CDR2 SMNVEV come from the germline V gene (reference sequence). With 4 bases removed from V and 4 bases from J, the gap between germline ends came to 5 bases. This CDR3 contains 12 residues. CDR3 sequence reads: CASSSGYNEQFF. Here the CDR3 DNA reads TGTGCCAGCAGTTCGGGATACAATGAGCAGTTCTTC.

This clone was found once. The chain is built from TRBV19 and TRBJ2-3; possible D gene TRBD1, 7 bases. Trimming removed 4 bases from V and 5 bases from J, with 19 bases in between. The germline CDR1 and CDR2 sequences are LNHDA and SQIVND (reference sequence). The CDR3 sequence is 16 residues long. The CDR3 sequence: CASSTPRRGHQDTQYF. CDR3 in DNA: TGTGCCAGTAGTACTCCCCGGAGGGGGCATCAAGATACGCAGTATTTT.

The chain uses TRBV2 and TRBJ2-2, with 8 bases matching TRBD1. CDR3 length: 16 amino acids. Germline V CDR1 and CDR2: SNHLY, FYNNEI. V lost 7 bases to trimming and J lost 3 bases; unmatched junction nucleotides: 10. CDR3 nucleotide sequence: TGTGCCAGCATGGTCGCAGGGGGCGTCGACACCGGGGAGCTGTTTTTT. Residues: CASMVAGGVDTGELFF.

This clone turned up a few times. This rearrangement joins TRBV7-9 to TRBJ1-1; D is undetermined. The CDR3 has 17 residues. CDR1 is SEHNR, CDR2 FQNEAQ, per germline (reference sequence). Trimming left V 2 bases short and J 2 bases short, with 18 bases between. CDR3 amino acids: CASSLYVVRLSNTEAFF. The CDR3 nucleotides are TGTGCCAGCAGCTTATATGTAGTGAGGCTTTCTAACACTGAAGCTTTCTTT.

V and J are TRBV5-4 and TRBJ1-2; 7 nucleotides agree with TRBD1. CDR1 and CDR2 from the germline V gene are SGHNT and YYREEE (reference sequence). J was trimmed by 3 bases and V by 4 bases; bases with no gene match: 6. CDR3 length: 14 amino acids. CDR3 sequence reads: CASSPGQDHYGYTF. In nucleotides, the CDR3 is TGTGCCAGCAGCCCAGGACAGGACCACTATGGCTACACCTTC.

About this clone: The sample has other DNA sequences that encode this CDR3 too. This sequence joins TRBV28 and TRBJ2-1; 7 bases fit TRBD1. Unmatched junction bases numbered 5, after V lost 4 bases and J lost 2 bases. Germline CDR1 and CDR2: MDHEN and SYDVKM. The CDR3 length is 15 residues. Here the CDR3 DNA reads TGTGCCAGCAGTTCCCGACAGGGCCCCTACAATGAGCAGTTCTTC. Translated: CASSSRQGPYNEQFF.

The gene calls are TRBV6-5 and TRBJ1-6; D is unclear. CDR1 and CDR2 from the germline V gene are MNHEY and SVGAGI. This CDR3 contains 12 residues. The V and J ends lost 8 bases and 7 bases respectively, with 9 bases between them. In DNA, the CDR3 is TGTGCCAGCGGGCAGAGCAATTCACCCCTCCACTTT. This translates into CASGQSNSPLHF.